The following is a T cell receptor (beta chain) sequence with its context. Its target is unknown. The sample comes from a study of cytomegalovirus exposure and HLA in healthy donors. Findings and caveats of the study: Using the classifier, cytomegalovirus status was reportedly diagnosed with high specificity and sensitivity.

Trimming removed 0 bases from V and 6 bases from J, with 11 bases in between. The V gene's germline CDR1 is LGHNA and CDR2 YSLEER. The CDR3 covers 14 residues. The PCR ran on 60 Vbeta and 13 Jbeta primers. The method was immunoSEQ multiplex PCR; TCRdb's version includes in-frame clones alone and lacks a portion of them. Among 110,000 or so clones, over 65% were seen once, and the ten largest hold around 8.2%. Sequencing input: PBMCs. V and J are TRBV4-3 and TRBJ1-1, with unresolved D. This sequence originates from a man aged 35-49 years in good health and CMV-seropositive. The CDR3 DNA sequence: TGCGCCAGCAGCCAAGATTCTGCGAATCCTGAAGCTTTCTTT. It encodes CASSQDSANPEAFF.